The source of this TCR beta chain is a study of T cells after yellow fever vaccination. The length of the CDR3 is 12 residues. The V and J ends lost 7 bases and 2 bases respectively, with 9 bases between them. Germline CDR1 and CDR2: DFQATT and SNEGSKA (reference sequence). Template switching by 5'RACE produced TCR cDNA, adding a universal primer site and UMIs. In TCRdb, the 5' RACE reads were re-called with MiXCR into one record per CDR3 protein. The sample includes about 320,000 distinct CDR3 sequences, 3.5% to 4.5% of them seen just once. With regard to this clonotype: The antigen is unknown.

Study-level points and caveats: Abundant clonotypes from the bulk population could get into FACS-sorted repertoires as contaminants.

The chain combines TRBV20-1 with TRBJ1-5; perhaps TRBD1 as D (5 bases). The TCR sequence derives from a man younger than 35 who received the YFV17D yellow fever vaccine. Material: PBMCs, obtained 15 days after the yellow fever booster vaccination. In DNA form, the CDR3 reads TGCAGTGGCCGGGGGGGCAATCAGCCCCAGCATTTT. This encodes CSGRGGNQPQHF.